The 32 T cell receptor beta chains presented below share a single source sample, sequenced in a study of T cell responses to AZD1222 COVID-19 vaccine (dated by TCRdb to the early 2020s). The sample's time point label is to be understood as: baseline before first vaccination. The library was prepared using the immunoSEQ multiplex PCR assay. Drawn from immuneACCESS, this table holds only the in-frame rearrangements with V and J called that TCRdb kept. Clones are partly lost; checked studies trace under half to an unresolved V gene and leave the rest unexplained. The sample includes 97,000 or so clones, with 88% observed a single time. Roughly 2.7% of the sample rests with the top ten. The specimen comprised peripheral blood, sampled on day 0 of AZD1222 vaccination. The receptor source for this set is an adult in good health.

This chain links TRBV7-9 with TRBJ1-5; TRBD1 might be the D (6 bases). The CDR3 totals 14 residues. V lost 5 bases to trimming and J lost 3 bases, with 11 bases between them. Germline CDR1 reads SEHNR; CDR2 reads FQNEAQ (reference sequence). CDR3 nucleotide sequence: TGTGCCAGCAGCCATGGACAGCTCAATCAGCCCCAGCATTTT. Its translation is CASSHGQLNQPQHF.

V and J are TRBV18 and TRBJ1-1; D ambiguous. The germline CDR1 and CDR2 sequences are KGHSH and LQKENI. The CDR3 spans 14 residues. Trimming took 3 bases from V and 1 from J, leaving 9 bases between them. The CDR3 is CASSPAGSNTEAFF. CDR3 in DNA: TGTGCCAGCTCACCGGCAGGATCGAACACTGAAGCTTTCTTT.

This sequence joins TRBV5-4 and TRBJ2-7; tentatively, D is TRBD1 or TRBD2 (5 bases each). V lost 3 bases and J lost 0, with 10 bases in between. The V gene's germline CDR1 is SGHNT and CDR2 YYREEE (reference sequence). The CDR3 consists of 14 residues. CDR3 sequence (DNA): TGTGCCAGCAGCTCCCGGGACGCCTCCTACGAGCAGTACTTC. It is translated as CASSSRDASYEQYF.

The chain joins TRBV30 to TRBJ1-2, with D hard to call. This CDR3 spans 12 amino acids. Germline assignment: CDR1 GTSNPN and CDR2 SVGIG (reference sequence). V lost 3 bases and J lost 0, with 5 bases in between. CDR3 nucleotides: TGTGCCTGGAGCGGGACTAACTATGGCTACACCTTC. It is translated as CAWSGTNYGYTF.

This chain connects TRBV30 to TRBJ2-1; 11 nucleotides align to TRBD2. V lost 6 bases, J lost 8 bases, and 9 bases stayed unmatched. The CDR3 runs 14 residues. Germline V gene sequence: CDR1 GTSNPN, CDR2 SVGIG (reference sequence). As DNA, the CDR3 is TGTGCCTGCACACTAGCGGGAGTAGACCATGAGCAGTTCTTC. Translation: CACTLAGVDHEQFF.

The chain has TRBV7-2 and TRBJ1-1; TRBD1 might be the D (5 bases). Germline V gene sequence: CDR1 SGHTA, CDR2 FQGNSA. The CDR3 is 14 amino acids. The V end was cut by 5 bases, the J end by 4 bases, with 14 bases between. The CDR3 is CASSIQGFATEAFF. The DNA of the CDR3 is TGTGCCAGCAGCATCCAGGGTTTCGCCACTGAAGCTTTCTTT.

The V call is TRBV5-4, the J call TRBJ2-5, with D unclear. Trimming took off 1 base at V and 2 bases at J, with 9 bases between the two ends. CDR3 length equals 14 residues. Germline V gene data show CDR1 as SGHNT and CDR2 as YYREEE (reference sequence). The CDR3 DNA sequence: TGTGCCAGCAGCTTGTTGGGTCAGCAAGAGACCCAGTACTTC. Protein product: CASSLLGQQETQYF.

A word on this clone: In the same sample, other DNA sequences code for this CDR3. The V gene is TRBV4-1, the J gene TRBJ1-5, with a tentative D call TRBD1 (6 bases). The CDR3 loop spans 15 amino acids. The V gene lost 1 base and the J gene lost 1 base, with 8 bases spanning the gap. Germline CDR1 and CDR2: MGHRA and YSYEKL. In DNA, the CDR3 is TGCGCCAGCAGCCAAGTAACAGGGAGCAATCAGCCCCAGCATTTT. Amino acids: CASSQVTGSNQPQHF.

The CDR3 reads CASSPRTGDEQYF. The DNA of the CDR3 is TGTGCCAGTAGTCCGCGGACAGGGGACGAGCAGTACTTC. This chain connects TRBV19 to TRBJ2-7; 9 nucleotides agree with TRBD1. This CDR3 region has 13 residues. Germline trimming cut 5 bases from V and 5 bases from J; bases unmatched to any gene: 4. Per germline, CDR1 LNHDA and CDR2 SQIVND (reference sequence).

The chain is built from TRBV19 and TRBJ1-4, with D perhaps matching TRBD1 (6 bases). The CDR3 has 14 amino acids. Germline-derived CDR1 and CDR2 are LNHDA and SQIVND (reference sequence). With 2 bases removed from V and 2 bases from J, the gap between germline ends came to 6 bases. The CDR3 DNA is TGTGCCAGTAGTATAAGGGGGACTAATGAAAAACTGTTTTTT. This encodes CASSIRGTNEKLFF.

The gene calls are TRBV27 and TRBJ2-7; weak D call: TRBD1 (7 bases). V was shortened by 8 bases and J by 3 bases, with 14 bases between the two germline ends. Germline CDR1 MNHEY, CDR2 SMNVEV (reference sequence). The CDR3 is 13 residues long. The CDR3 loop reads CASGRGALYEQYF. The CDR3 DNA is TGTGCCAGCGGCAGGGGGGCTCTCTACGAGCAGTACTTC.

The rearrangement links TRBV30 to TRBJ2-5, with 14 nucleotides matching TRBD2. V lost 0 bases to trimming and J lost 3 bases; unmatched junction nucleotides: 3. Germline V lookup: CDR1 GTSNPN, CDR2 SVGIG (reference sequence). The CDR3 loop spans 16 amino acids. The CDR3 region is CAWSVGLAGGKETQYF. The CDR3, as DNA: TGTGCCTGGAGTGTTGGACTAGCGGGAGGAAAAGAGACCCAGTACTTC.

This clone was seen a handful of times. The V and J genes are TRBV25-1 and TRBJ1-5; the D is unclear. Trimming removed 5 bases at V and 3 bases at J, with 14 bases between. Germline CDR1 reads MGHDK; CDR2 reads SYGVNS. The CDR3 is 15 residues long. The CDR3 region has the DNA TGTGCCAGCAGTCTCCTTTCGGGATCCAATCAGCCCCAGCATTTT. Protein sequence: CASSLLSGSNQPQHF.

This chain joins TRBV27 and TRBJ1-1, with a possible D match to TRBD1 (5 bases). Trimming shortened V by 8 bases and J by 1 base, and 11 bases separated the two germline ends. The CDR3 runs 13 residues. The germline V gene encodes CDR1 MNHEY and CDR2 SMNVEV (reference sequence). The CDR3 reads CASWDGGNTEAFF. CDR3 DNA sequence: TGTGCCAGCTGGGACGGGGGGAACACTGAAGCTTTCTTT.

This sequence joins TRBV6-5 and TRBJ2-5; D possibly corresponds to TRBD2 (5 bases). V was clipped by 8 bases and J by 1 base, with 17 bases between them. Germline CDR1 MNHEY, CDR2 SVGAGI. The CDR3 consists of 15 residues. CDR3 DNA: TGTGCCAGCTGGATTTCAGGAGGACTCCAAGAGACCCAGTACTTC. Amino acids: CASWISGGLQETQYF.

On this clone: Compared with germline, one end of the junction differs, possibly owing to a read error. CDR3 region: CASSGPLTGVNAEAFF. The DNA of the CDR3 is TGTGCCAGCAGCGGCCCACTGACAGGGGTGAACGCTGAAGCTTTCTTT. The chain links TRBV9 to TRBJ1-1; the match to TRBD1 covers 8 bases. Germline values: CDR1 SGDLS, CDR2 YYNGEE. This CDR3 is 16 amino acids long.

CDR3 amino acids: CASSVVLGDTQYF. CDR3 coding DNA: TGTGCCAGCAGCGTGGTACTAGGAGATACGCAGTATTTT. This rearrangement joins TRBV9 to TRBJ2-3; D perhaps matches TRBD2 (5 bases). Per the germline V gene, CDR1 is SGDLS and CDR2 is YYNGEE. The V and J ends lost 2 bases and 5 bases respectively, with 9 bases between them. CDR3 length: 13 residues.

This rearrangement joins TRBV5-1 to TRBJ2-6, with 8 bases matching TRBD1. Germline V gene lookup returns CDR1 SGHRS and CDR2 YFSETQ. The ends lost 0 bases at V and 2 bases at J; junction bases unmatched: 7. This CDR3 is 18 amino acids long. The CDR3 coding sequence is TGCGCCAGCAGCTTGGCAGGGGGCGCGATGACTGGGGCCAACGTCCTGACTTTC. Protein sequence: CASSLAGGAMTGANVLTF.

The rearrangement links TRBV27 to TRBJ1-4; D uncertain. The CDR3 is made up of 13 amino acids. Germline-derived CDR1 and CDR2 are MNHEY and SMNVEV (reference sequence). Trimming cost V 3 bases and J 5 bases, with 7 bases left between them. The CDR3 sequence: CASSFWENEKLFF. The CDR3 nucleotides are TGTGCCAGCAGTTTTTGGGAGAATGAAAAACTGTTTTTT. Full variable domain (remainder filled in from reference TRBV27 and TRBJ1-4): EAQVTQNPRYLITVTGKKLTVTCSQNMNHEYMSWYRQDPGLGLRQIYYSMNVEVTDKGDVPEGYKVSRKEKRNFPLILESPSPNQTSLYFCASSFWENEKLFFGSGTQLSVL.

The chain joins TRBV9 to TRBJ2-3; D is ambiguous. This CDR3 is 16 amino acids long. V was shortened by 0 bases and J by 1 base, with 12 bases between the two germline ends. The germline V gene encodes CDR1 SGDLS and CDR2 YYNGEE. CDR3 region: CASSVDSVRGTDTQYF. The CDR3 bases are TGTGCCAGCAGCGTAGATTCTGTCCGAGGCACAGATACGCAGTATTTT. Full variable domain (rest looked up from reference TRBV9 and TRBJ2-3): DSGVTQTPKHLITATGQRVTLRCSPRSGDLSVYWYQQSLDQGLQFLIQYYNGEERAKGNILERFSAQQFPDLHSELNLSSLELGDSALYFCASSVDSVRGTDTQYFGPGTRLTVL.

The sample holds a few counts of this clone. The chain is built from TRBV7-6 and TRBJ2-1; no clear D. The CDR3 contains 21 residues. CDR1 SGHVS and CDR2 FNYEAQ come from the germline V gene. Trimming removed 1 base from V and 0 bases from J, with 25 bases in between. The CDR3 DNA follows: TGTGCCAGCAGCTTAGTAGTAGGGAATACTCGGTCGGAGAGCTCCTACAATGAGCAGTTCTTC. This encodes CASSLVVGNTRSESSYNEQFF.

The chain is built from TRBV24-1 and TRBJ2-2; TRBD2 matches 15 bases. CDR3 length: 19 residues. The germline gives CDR1 KGHDR, CDR2 SFDVKD. V dropped 2 bases and J dropped 4; count of bases not matched to a gene: 7. The DNA of the CDR3 is TGTGCCACCAGTGATTCGGGACTAGCGGGAGGAACGGGCACCGGGGAGCTGTTTTTT. Translation gives CATSDSGLAGGTGTGELFF.

The chain has TRBV25-1 and TRBJ2-1, with TRBD1 identical over 7 bases. V shed 3 bases, J shed 11 bases, and the junction held 4 bases outside the gene matches. Germline V CDR1 and CDR2: MGHDK, SYGVNS. The CDR3 is 12 residues long. The CDR3 bases are TGTGCCAGCAGTGATCGACAGGGAAAGCAGTTCTTC. Amino acid sequence: CASSDRQGKQFF.

The V call is TRBV19, the J call TRBJ1-1; D remains ambiguous. The ends were cut back, 1 base at V and 5 bases at J, with 5 bases in the middle. The germline CDR1 and CDR2 sequences are LNHDA and SQIVND (reference sequence). The CDR3 has 12 residues. The CDR3, as DNA: TGTGCCAGTAGTATAGGGGAAACTGAAGCTTTCTTT. It codes for CASSIGETEAFF.

This rearrangement joins TRBV28 to TRBJ1-1, with 7 bases that match TRBD1. Germline loops: CDR1 MDHEN, CDR2 SYDVKM. V was pared by 7 bases and J by 1 base, with 9 bases of the junction left unmatched. CDR3 size: 15 residues. CDR3: CASTLENRGNTEAFF. The CDR3 region has the DNA TGTGCCAGCACCCTCGAGAACAGGGGGAACACTGAAGCTTTCTTT.

This chain joins TRBV28 and TRBJ1-5, with 8 bases matching TRBD1. CDR3 length: 12 residues. Germline assignment: CDR1 MDHEN and CDR2 SYDVKM. J gave up 5 bases and V 7 bases, and 1 base lay outside the gene matches. The CDR3 loop is CASKTGDQPQHF. Here the CDR3 DNA reads TGTGCCAGCAAGACAGGGGATCAGCCCCAGCATTTT.

This clone appeared a single time. The V and J genes are TRBV6-6 and TRBJ2-3, with 10 nucleotides matching TRBD2. V lost 7 bases, J lost 3 bases, and 7 bases stayed unmatched. CDR1 and CDR2 (germline): MNHNY, SVGAGI (reference sequence). The CDR3 is 15 residues long. The CDR3 sequence: CASTLLAGVTDTQYF. The CDR3 DNA reads TGTGCCAGCACTCTCCTAGCGGGAGTTACAGATACGCAGTATTTT.

The rearrangement uses TRBV10-1 and TRBJ2-3; D may be TRBD1 (6 bases). The germline CDR1 and CDR2 sequences are WNHNN and SYGVQD (reference sequence). Trimming cost V 3 bases and J 5 bases, with 12 bases left between them. There are 14 residues in the CDR3. The CDR3 sequence: CASSEAQGIDTQYF. The CDR3 nucleotides read TGCGCCAGCAGTGAAGCGCAGGGGATAGATACGCAGTATTTT.

The V call is TRBV19, the J call TRBJ1-1; TRBD1 matches at 8 bases. The CDR3 covers 16 residues. Germline CDR1 is LNHDA and CDR2 is SQIVND (reference sequence). After removal of 3 bases from V and 0 bases from J, the junction contained 6 bases not matched to a gene. Here the CDR3 DNA reads TGTGCCAGTAGTATTAGGCCAGGGGGCCTGAACACTGAAGCTTTCTTT. Protein sequence: CASSIRPGGLNTEAFF.

The rearrangement joins TRBV24-1 to TRBJ2-3; possible D gene TRBD2, 5 bases. This CDR3 spans 14 amino acids. Trimming removed 6 bases at V and 3 bases at J, with 12 bases between. From germline, CDR1 is KGHDR and CDR2 SFDVKD. For the CDR3, the DNA is TGTGCCACCAGTTACCGGGGTTATACAGATACGCAGTATTTT. This codes for CATSYRGYTDTQYF.

The chain uses TRBV9 and TRBJ1-2, with TRBD1 matching 9 bases. V gave up 3 bases and J gave up 6 bases; unmatched junction bases: 9. This CDR3 is built from 15 residues. Germline loops: CDR1 SGDLS, CDR2 YYNGEE. The CDR3 nucleotides are TGTGCCAGCAGCGGGACAGGGGTTAATGGGCATGGCTACACCTTC. Its protein is CASSGTGVNGHGYTF.

The J gene is TRBJ2-1, the V gene TRBV13, with TRBD2 as a possible D gene (6 bases). The CDR3 loop spans 16 amino acids. Per the germline V gene, CDR1 is PRHDT and CDR2 is FYEKMQ (reference sequence). V was pared by 2 bases and J by 6 bases, with 17 bases between. In DNA form, the CDR3 reads TGTGCCAGCAGCTTAAGGGCGGGGAATCACTTCAATGAGCAGTTCTTC. The encoded protein is CASSLRAGNHFNEQFF.